This T cell receptor (beta chain) appears in the sequencing data of a study of glioma-infiltrating T cells. Using RNA template, CDR3s of TCR alpha and beta were amplified with iRepertoire arm-PCR. Tissue mRNA or PBMC total RNA, about 95-450 ng, went into one-step reverse transcription and amplification. One entry per CDR3 protein results from TCRdb running MiXCR on the multiplex PCR reads. Of about 110,000 distinct CDR3 sequences listed, approximately 26% are singletons. This clonotype was counted at least ten times. Germline-derived CDR1 and CDR2 are MGHRA and YSYEKL. CDR3 length equals 16 residues. V gave up 2 bases and J gave up 5 bases, with 16 bases separating them.

Sequencing was carried out using glioma tissue, nonneoplastic brain tissue, or PBMCs (not recorded which). The gene calls are TRBV4-1 and TRBJ2-1, with D possibly being TRBD2 (7 bases). This TCR came from a human donor with low-grade glioma or glioblastoma, undergoing nonglioma brain surgery, or in good health (not recorded which). The CDR3 nucleotides are TGCGCCAGCAGCCAAATGCGGGGGCCAATTAACAATGAGCAGTTCTTC. Its translation is CASSQMRGPINNEQFF.